The text below deals with one T cell receptor beta chain. The CDR3 totals 14 residues. Germline CDR1 reads KGHDR; CDR2 reads SFDVKD. J was trimmed by 0 bases and V by 5 bases; bases with no gene match: 0. These data are taken from a study of blood T cell repertoires in COVID-19. The overall study: PBMCs, B-cell-depleted T cells, or T cells provided the cDNA or gDNA that made up the material.

Participants, about 18 to 89 years old, spanned around 25 US areas. Per the original data handling: By means of reference gene primer amplification, nucleated cell counts were estimated. Here immunoSEQ multiplex PCR was the method, and the copy in TCRdb shows in-frame clones only, minus some. The DNA was the basis for D and trimming; V, J and clone size are from that table. The sample consists of 150,000 to 200,000 clones, more than 75% of them appearing once. Input material: PBMCs or T cells enriched from blood (not recorded which). The chain recombines TRBV24-1 with TRBJ2-3, with 8 nucleotides matching TRBD1. This clonotype originated in a woman in her 50s with acute COVID-19. As DNA, the CDR3 is TGTGCCACCAGTGGGGACAGGAGCACAGATACGCAGTATTTT. Translation: CATSGDRSTDTQYF.